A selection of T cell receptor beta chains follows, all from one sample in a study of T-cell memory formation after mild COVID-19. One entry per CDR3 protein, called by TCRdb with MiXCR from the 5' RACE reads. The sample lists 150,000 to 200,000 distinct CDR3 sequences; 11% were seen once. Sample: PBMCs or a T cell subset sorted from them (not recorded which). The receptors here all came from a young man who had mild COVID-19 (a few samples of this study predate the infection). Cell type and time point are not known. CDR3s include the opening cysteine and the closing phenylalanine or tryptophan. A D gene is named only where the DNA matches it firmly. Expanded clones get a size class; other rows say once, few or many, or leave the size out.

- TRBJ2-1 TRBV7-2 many TGTGCCAGCAGCTTCCACAATGAGCAGTTCTTC CASSFHNEQFF
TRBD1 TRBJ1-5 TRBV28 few TGTGCCAGCAGTCAATTCCGGGACAGGTTTCTGCCCCAGCATTTT CASSQFRDRFLPQHF
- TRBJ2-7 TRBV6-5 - TGTGCCAGCAGTCAATTCTTTAGGGGAGGGGGAGAGCAGTACTTC CASSQFFRGGGEQYF
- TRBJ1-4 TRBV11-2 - TGTGCCAGCAGCTTAGCCATCAATCAAAAACTGTTTTTT CASSLAINQKLFF
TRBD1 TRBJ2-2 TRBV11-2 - TGTGCCAGCAGCTTATGGACAGGGAACACCGGGGAGCTGTTTTTT CASSLWTGNTGELFF
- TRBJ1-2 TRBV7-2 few TGTGCCAGCAGCCCTCGGCTCGTCAACTATGGCTACACCTTC CASSPRLVNYGYTF
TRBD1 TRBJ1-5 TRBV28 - TGTGCCAGCAGTTGGGCGGACAGGAGCAATCAGCCCCAGCATTTT CASSWADRSNQPQHF
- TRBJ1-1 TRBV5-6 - TGTGCCAGCAGCTTGGTGTGGGGGCCTGAAGCTTTCTTT CASSLVWGPEAFF
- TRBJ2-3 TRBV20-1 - TGCAGTGCTAGGTTCCGCGGGAGCACAGATACGCAGTATTTT CSARFRGSTDTQYF
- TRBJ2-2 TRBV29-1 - TGCAGCGTTGCCCGCCAGGGGATGGGCGGGGAGCTGTTTTTT CSVARQGMGGELFF
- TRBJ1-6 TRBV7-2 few TGTGCCAGCGGACGGCCGACCCTTTCACCCCTCCACTTT CASGRPTLSPLHF
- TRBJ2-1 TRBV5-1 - TGCGCCAGCAGGGGGAGTGTTGAGTACAATGAGCAGTTCTTC CASRGSVEYNEQFF
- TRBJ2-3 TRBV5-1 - TGCGCCAGCAGCTGGGCCACCTCGGAGATGGATACGCAGTATTTT CASSWATSEMDTQYF
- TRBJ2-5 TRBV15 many TGTGCCACCAGCAGGCAGGGGAGATCCCAAGAGACCCAGTACTTC CATSRQGRSQETQYF
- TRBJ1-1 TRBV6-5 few TGTGCCAGCAGTTACTGGGCAGAGGGTACTGAAGCTTTCTTT CASSYWAEGTEAFF
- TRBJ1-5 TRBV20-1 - TGCAGTGCTAGAGATACGAGAAGTTACCAGCCCCAGCATTTT CSARDTRSYQPQHF
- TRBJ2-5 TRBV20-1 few TGCAGTGCGGACTCCGGGACGTACCAAGAGACCCAGTACTTC CSADSGTYQETQYF
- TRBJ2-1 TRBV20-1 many TGCAGTGCTCGTAGCGGAACCTACAATGAGCAGTTCTTC CSARSGTYNEQFF
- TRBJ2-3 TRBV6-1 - TGTGCCAGCAGTGAAGCGCCGACTAGCACAGATACGCAGTATTTT CASSEAPTSTDTQYF
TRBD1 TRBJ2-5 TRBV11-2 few TGTGCCAGCAGCCCCCGGACAGGGGGCGCGGGGCAAGAGACCCAGTACTTC CASSPRTGGAGQETQYF
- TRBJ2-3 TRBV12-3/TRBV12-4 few TGTGCCAGCAGTTTCCGTGCTGATACGCAGTATTTT CASSFRADTQYF
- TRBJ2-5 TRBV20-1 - TGCAGTGCTAGCCTAGGGGATCAAGAGACCCAGTACTTC CSASLGDQETQYF
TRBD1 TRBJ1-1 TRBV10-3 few TGTGCCATCTCGAGGACAGGCAACACTGAAGCTTTCTTT CAISRTGNTEAFF
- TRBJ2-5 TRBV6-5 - TGTGCCAGTGGCTCTGGAACTCAAGAGACCCAGTACTTC CASGSGTQETQYF
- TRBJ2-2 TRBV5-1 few TGCGCCAGCAGCTTGGGCCAAACAACCACCGGGGAGCTGTTTTTT CASSLGQTTTGELFF
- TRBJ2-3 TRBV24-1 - TGTGCCACCAGTGATCAAGGGCCCCGACGGGATACGCAGTATTTT CATSDQGPRRDTQYF
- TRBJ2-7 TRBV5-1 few TGCGCCAGCAGCCCCAACACCGCCAAGCAGTACTTC CASSPNTAKQYF
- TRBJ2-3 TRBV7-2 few TGTGCCAGCAGCTTAGGCGGGCTGCGGGATACGCAGTATTTT CASSLGGLRDTQYF
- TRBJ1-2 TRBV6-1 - TGTGCCAGCAGCATAGGCCAAGCTGGTGGCTACACCTTC CASSIGQAGGYTF